This paragraph reports one T cell receptor (beta chain). This sample was taken from a study of blood T cell repertoires in COVID-19. The overall study: Samples of COVID-19 (acute and convalescent) were obtained from the United States, Italy and Spain. PBMCs, B-cell-depleted T cells, or T cells were the source of the cDNA or gDNA that made up the material.

CDR3 length: 15 residues. The germline gives CDR1 LGHDT, CDR2 YNNKEL (reference sequence). V trimming: 8 bases; J trimming: 0 bases; junction bases outside the gene matches: 4. Sequenced by immunoSEQ multiplex PCR; TCRdb stores in-frame clones only, minus some. The sample includes a few hundred thousand clones, approximately 86% of them seen just once. The chain recombines TRBV3-1 (or the pseudogene TRBV3-2) with TRBJ2-2; 9 nucleotides agree with TRBD1. Input material: peripheral blood. The receptor's source is a woman aged 65 to 85 with active or convalescent COVID-19. The CDR3 DNA reads as TGTGCCAGCGCCCGGGACAGGGCGAACACCGGGGAGCTGTTTTTT. Amino acids: CASARDRANTGELFF.